Listed below are T cell receptor beta chains from one sample, sequenced in a study of blood T cell repertoires in COVID-19. Repertoires were generated with immunoSEQ multiplex PCR, while TCRdb's copy carries only in-frame clones and drops some. Here the sample spans around 260,000 clones, around 89% being singletons. What was sequenced was peripheral blood. The source is a man in his fifties or sixties who had recovered from COVID-19. The CDR3 runs from the conserved cysteine through the conserved F or W. The D gene is left open where the match is weak. Only part of the rows carry a size: once, few, many, or a class if the clone is expanded.

cdr3_length: 12
d_call: .
j_call: TRBJ1-2
clone_size: .
v_call: TRBV7-2
cdr3_nt: TGTGCCAGCAGCTTAGCGGCCCAAGGCTACACCTTC
cdr3_aa: CASSLAAQGYTF

cdr3_length: 15
d_call: .
j_call: TRBJ1-2
clone_size: .
v_call: TRBV27
cdr3_nt: TGTGCCAGCAGTTACAGGGAGGGTGGCTCGTATGGCTACACCTTC
cdr3_aa: CASSYREGGSYGYTF

cdr3_length: 17
d_call: TRBD2
j_call: TRBJ2-1
clone_size: .
v_call: TRBV9
cdr3_nt: TGTGCCAGCAGCGTCTATGAACAGCGGACTAGCGGGGATGAGCAGTTCTTC
cdr3_aa: CASSVYEQRTSGDEQFF

cdr3_length: 14
d_call: TRBD1
j_call: TRBJ1-1
clone_size: .
v_call: TRBV10-3
cdr3_nt: TGTGCCATCAGGGGACAGGGGAGGGGCACTGAAGCTTTCTTT
cdr3_aa: CAIRGQGRGTEAFF

cdr3_length: 17
d_call: TRBD1
j_call: TRBJ1-2
clone_size: .
v_call: TRBV5-1
cdr3_nt: TGCGCCAGCAGCTTGTTGGGACAGGGGGCCTCCCCATACGGCTACACCTTC
cdr3_aa: CASSLLGQGASPYGYTF

cdr3_length: 17
d_call: TRBD1
j_call: TRBJ1-5
clone_size: few
v_call: TRBV6-1
cdr3_nt: TGTGCCAGCAGTGAAGAGGCTGTGCGACAGGGAAATCAGCCCCAGCATTTT
cdr3_aa: CASSEEAVRQGNQPQHF

cdr3_length: 14
d_call: .
j_call: TRBJ1-1
clone_size: .
v_call: TRBV2
cdr3_nt: TGTGCCAGCAGCGGACAGCGGATGAACACTGAAGCTTTCTTT
cdr3_aa: CASSGQRMNTEAFF

cdr3_length: 16
d_call: .
j_call: TRBJ1-2
clone_size: .
v_call: TRBV6-5
cdr3_nt: TGTGCCAGCAGTTTGCCGTGGGAGAGTTCCCTGAGTGGCTACACCTTC
cdr3_aa: CASSLPWESSLSGYTF

cdr3_length: 14
d_call: TRBD1
j_call: TRBJ2-7
clone_size: .
v_call: TRBV5-1
cdr3_nt: TGCGCCAGCAGCTCCTCAGGGGGAACCTACGAGCAGTACTTC
cdr3_aa: CASSSSGGTYEQYF

cdr3_length: 15
d_call: .
j_call: TRBJ2-1
clone_size: .
v_call: TRBV9
cdr3_nt: TGTGCCAGCAGCCTGGGAGGGGGGGTTTACAATGAGCAGTTCTTC
cdr3_aa: CASSLGGGVYNEQFF

cdr3_length: 18
d_call: .
j_call: TRBJ1-6
clone_size: .
v_call: TRBV6-6
cdr3_nt: TGTGCCAGCAGTCGACGACAGGCCTCAAGCTCCTATAATTCACCCCTCCACTTT
cdr3_aa: CASSRRQASSSYNSPLHF

cdr3_length: 22
d_call: TRBD2
j_call: TRBJ2-5
clone_size: .
v_call: TRBV3-1/TRBV3-2
cdr3_nt: TGTGCCAGCAGCCAAGGACACTACCGGACTAGCGGGGGGGTAAGGACCCAAGAGACCCAGTACTTC
cdr3_aa: CASSQGHYRTSGGVRTQETQYF

cdr3_length: 14
d_call: TRBD1
j_call: TRBJ2-1
clone_size: .
v_call: TRBV9
cdr3_nt: TGTGCCAGCAGCGCCGGACAGGGGATAGATGAGCAGTTCTTC
cdr3_aa: CASSAGQGIDEQFF

cdr3_length: 17
d_call: .
j_call: TRBJ2-1
clone_size: few
v_call: TRBV5-1
cdr3_nt: TGCGCCAGCAAAGGGGTGGGGAATAGGAGCTCCTACAATGAGCAGTTCTTC
cdr3_aa: CASKGVGNRSSYNEQFF

cdr3_length: 15
d_call: .
j_call: TRBJ1-1
clone_size: .
v_call: TRBV7-8
cdr3_nt: TGTGCCAGCAGCCTCAGCAGAGGGGGAAACACTGAAGCTTTCTTT
cdr3_aa: CASSLSRGGNTEAFF

cdr3_length: 19
d_call: TRBD1
j_call: TRBJ2-3
clone_size: .
v_call: TRBV6-2/TRBV6-3
cdr3_nt: TGTGCCAGCAGTTACCCTATTGACAGGGTTCAGGCACAGGCAGGTACGCAGTATTTT
cdr3_aa: CASSYPIDRVQAQAGTQYF

cdr3_length: 14
d_call: TRBD2
j_call: TRBJ2-3
clone_size: .
v_call: TRBV3-1/TRBV3-2
cdr3_nt: TGTGCCAGCAGCCCCCGGTTAGCGGGGGTTTCGCAGTATTTT
cdr3_aa: CASSPRLAGVSQYF

cdr3_length: 13
d_call: TRBD2
j_call: TRBJ2-1
clone_size: .
v_call: TRBV7-2
cdr3_nt: TGTGCCAGCAGCAGGACTAGGCAGTACGAGCAGTTCTTC
cdr3_aa: CASSRTRQYEQFF

cdr3_length: 14
d_call: TRBD1
j_call: TRBJ1-4
clone_size: .
v_call: TRBV5-4
cdr3_nt: TGTGCCAGGGGACCGGGACAGGCCAATGAAAAACTGTTTTTT
cdr3_aa: CARGPGQANEKLFF

cdr3_length: 13
d_call: .
j_call: TRBJ1-2
clone_size: .
v_call: TRBV25-1
cdr3_nt: TGTGCCAGCAGTGAAGGGACTCCCGTTGGCTACACCTTC
cdr3_aa: CASSEGTPVGYTF

cdr3_length: 14
d_call: .
j_call: TRBJ1-6
clone_size: .
v_call: TRBV2
cdr3_nt: TGTGCCAGCAGTGAAGTGGCCCGTGATTCACCCCTCCACTTT
cdr3_aa: CASSEVARDSPLHF

cdr3_length: 15
d_call: TRBD1
j_call: TRBJ1-5
clone_size: few
v_call: TRBV5-1
cdr3_nt: TGCGCCAGCAGCTTAGCCGGGACAGGGGGTCAGCCCCAGCATTTT
cdr3_aa: CASSLAGTGGQPQHF

cdr3_length: 13
d_call: TRBD1
j_call: TRBJ2-1
clone_size: .
v_call: TRBV12-3/TRBV12-4
cdr3_nt: TGTGCCAGCAGTTTAGACAGGGGTCAACCCCAGTTCTTC
cdr3_aa: CASSLDRGQPQFF

cdr3_length: 14
d_call: .
j_call: TRBJ1-2
clone_size: .
v_call: TRBV30
cdr3_nt: TGTGCCTGGCGTACAGAAAATAGTCCCTATGGCTACACCTTC
cdr3_aa: CAWRTENSPYGYTF

cdr3_length: 16
d_call: TRBD2
j_call: TRBJ2-3
clone_size: .
v_call: TRBV4-2
cdr3_nt: TGTGCCAGCAGCCCGGATGCGGGACTAAACACAGATACGCAGTATTTT
cdr3_aa: CASSPDAGLNTDTQYF

cdr3_length: 17
d_call: TRBD1
j_call: TRBJ2-1
clone_size: .
v_call: TRBV4-1
cdr3_nt: TGCGCCAGCAGCCAAGATAGGAAGGGACAGTATTACAATGAGCAGTTCTTC
cdr3_aa: CASSQDRKGQYYNEQFF

cdr3_length: 17
d_call: TRBD1
j_call: TRBJ2-1
clone_size: .
v_call: TRBV6-1
cdr3_nt: TGTGCCAGCAGTGACTACCGGGACAGGGCCGGGTACAATGAGCAGTTCTTC
cdr3_aa: CASSDYRDRAGYNEQFF

cdr3_length: 15
d_call: TRBD2
j_call: TRBJ2-7
clone_size: .
v_call: TRBV5-5
cdr3_nt: TGTGCCAGCAGCTTGGTTAGCGGGGGGGCCGGCGAGCAGTACTTC
cdr3_aa: CASSLVSGGAGEQYF

cdr3_length: 13
d_call: TRBD1
j_call: TRBJ1-4
clone_size: .
v_call: TRBV10-1
cdr3_nt: TGCGCCAGCAGCCAGGACAGGGGTGAAAAACTGTTTTTT
cdr3_aa: CASSQDRGEKLFF

cdr3_length: 15
d_call: TRBD1
j_call: TRBJ2-7
clone_size: .
v_call: TRBV11-3
cdr3_nt: TGTGCCAGCAGCTTAGGGACAGGGGTTTCCTACGAGCAGTACTTC
cdr3_aa: CASSLGTGVSYEQYF

cdr3_length: 14
d_call: .
j_call: TRBJ1-5
clone_size: .
v_call: TRBV19
cdr3_nt: TGTGCCAGTAGTCGCGGGGGGGGGAATCAGCCCCAGCATTTT
cdr3_aa: CASSRGGGNQPQHF

cdr3_length: 19
d_call: .
j_call: TRBJ2-3
clone_size: .
v_call: TRBV6-2/TRBV6-3
cdr3_nt: TGTGCCAGCAGTTACTCGGAGATATATCAGGGCAGGAGCACAGATACGCAGTATTTT
cdr3_aa: CASSYSEIYQGRSTDTQYF

cdr3_length: 15
d_call: .
j_call: TRBJ1-6
clone_size: few
v_call: TRBV3-1/TRBV3-2
cdr3_nt: TGTGCCAGCAGCCGGCAGGTCCTTTACGGTTCACCCCTCCACTTT
cdr3_aa: CASSRQVLYGSPLHF

cdr3_length: 13
d_call: .
j_call: TRBJ2-7
clone_size: .
v_call: TRBV9
cdr3_nt: TGTGCCAGCAGCGTAGCGAGTTCCTACGAGCAGTACTTC
cdr3_aa: CASSVASSYEQYF

cdr3_length: 15
d_call: TRBD2
j_call: TRBJ2-2
clone_size: .
v_call: TRBV7-2
cdr3_nt: TGTGCCAGCAGCCCCCTGACTAGCGGCACCGGGGAGCTGTTTTTT
cdr3_aa: CASSPLTSGTGELFF

cdr3_length: 14
d_call: TRBD1
j_call: TRBJ2-7
clone_size: .
v_call: TRBV7-8
cdr3_nt: TGTGCCAGCAGCTTCGGGACAGGGACCTACGAGCAGTACTTC
cdr3_aa: CASSFGTGTYEQYF

cdr3_length: 17
d_call: .
j_call: TRBJ1-5
clone_size: once
v_call: TRBV5-8
cdr3_nt: TGTGCCAGCAGCTTGGAGGAGGGGTGGGGGAGCAATCAGCCCCAGCATTTT
cdr3_aa: CASSLEEGWGSNQPQHF

cdr3_length: 16
d_call: .
j_call: TRBJ2-6
clone_size: .
v_call: TRBV7-2
cdr3_nt: TGTGCCAGCAGCCGGTATTCACCCTCTGGGGCCAACGTCCTGACTTTC
cdr3_aa: CASSRYSPSGANVLTF

cdr3_length: 17
d_call: .
j_call: TRBJ1-2
clone_size: .
v_call: TRBV10-2
cdr3_nt: TGCGCCAGCAGGTTCGAGGGCAGGCGTTCGCAGAGTGCTGGCTACACCTTC
cdr3_aa: CASRFEGRRSQSAGYTF

cdr3_length: 16
d_call: TRBD1
j_call: TRBJ2-1
clone_size: .
v_call: TRBV24-1
cdr3_nt: TGTGCCACCAGTGATTCCCGGGACAGGGGAGGGAATGAGCAGTTCTTC
cdr3_aa: CATSDSRDRGGNEQFF

cdr3_length: 16
d_call: TRBD2
j_call: TRBJ2-1
clone_size: .
v_call: TRBV9
cdr3_nt: TGTGCCAGCAGCGGTGGGGCACGACTAGCTTCTAGTGAGCAGTTCTTC
cdr3_aa: CASSGGARLASSEQFF

cdr3_length: 15
d_call: .
j_call: TRBJ2-1
clone_size: once
v_call: TRBV5-1
cdr3_nt: TGCGCCAGCAGCTTGGCCCAGAACAGCTACAATGAGCAGTTCTTC
cdr3_aa: CASSLAQNSYNEQFF

cdr3_length: 15
d_call: .
j_call: TRBJ2-2
clone_size: once
v_call: TRBV9
cdr3_nt: TGTGCCAGCACGGAAGGGGTTACGAACACCGGGGAGCTGTTTTTT
cdr3_aa: CASTEGVTNTGELFF

cdr3_length: 14
d_call: TRBD1
j_call: TRBJ1-1
clone_size: .
v_call: TRBV14
cdr3_nt: TGTGCCAGCACCAAATACACAGGGGTGGCTGAAGCTTTCTTT
cdr3_aa: CASTKYTGVAEAFF

cdr3_length: 13
d_call: .
j_call: TRBJ1-1
clone_size: .
v_call: TRBV13
cdr3_nt: TGTGCCAGCAGCTTAGGACAGGGTCGGGAAGCTTTCTTT
cdr3_aa: CASSLGQGREAFF

cdr3_length: 15
d_call: .
j_call: TRBJ2-2
clone_size: .
v_call: TRBV16
cdr3_nt: TGTGCCAGCAGCCATGGGAGAGCGAACACCGGGGAGCTGTTTTTT
cdr3_aa: CASSHGRANTGELFF

cdr3_length: 18
d_call: .
j_call: TRBJ2-7
clone_size: .
v_call: TRBV27
cdr3_nt: TGTGCCAGCAGTTTATCGGTTCCTGGACGGACTCCTTCCTACGAGCAGTACTTC
cdr3_aa: CASSLSVPGRTPSYEQYF

cdr3_length: 14
d_call: .
j_call: TRBJ2-7
clone_size: .
v_call: TRBV5-5
cdr3_nt: TGTGCCAGCTCACAGGTGGTGGGGCTCTACGAGCAGTACTTC
cdr3_aa: CASSQVVGLYEQYF

cdr3_length: 16
d_call: .
j_call: TRBJ2-7
clone_size: .
v_call: TRBV4-2
cdr3_nt: TGTGCCAGCAGCCAAGAGGGGACTTCAAGCTCCTACGAGCAGTACTTC
cdr3_aa: CASSQEGTSSSYEQYF

cdr3_length: 14
d_call: TRBD1
j_call: TRBJ2-3
clone_size: .
v_call: TRBV11-3
cdr3_nt: TGTGCCAGCAGCTTAGGACAGGGGACAGATACGCAGTATTTT
cdr3_aa: CASSLGQGTDTQYF

cdr3_length: 15
d_call: .
j_call: TRBJ2-6
clone_size: .
v_call: TRBV5-4
cdr3_nt: TGTGCCAGCAGCTTGGTTAGCTCTGGGGCCAACGTCCTGACTTTC
cdr3_aa: CASSLVSSGANVLTF

cdr3_length: 14
d_call: .
j_call: TRBJ1-6
clone_size: .
v_call: TRBV9
cdr3_nt: TGTGCCAGCAGCGTACTCGGGGATAATTCACCCCTCCACTTT
cdr3_aa: CASSVLGDNSPLHF

cdr3_length: 17
d_call: TRBD2
j_call: TRBJ2-1
clone_size: .
v_call: TRBV27
cdr3_nt: TGTGCCAGCAGCCGAACCAGCGGGGGTCTCTCCTACAATGAGCAGTTCTTC
cdr3_aa: CASSRTSGGLSYNEQFF

cdr3_length: 12
d_call: .
j_call: TRBJ2-7
clone_size: .
v_call: TRBV30
cdr3_nt: TGTGCCTGGAGTCTTACAACCTACGAGCAGTACTTC
cdr3_aa: CAWSLTTYEQYF